A single sample is the source of the 10 T cell receptor beta chains below, sequenced in a study of Graves' ophthalmopathy and Graves' hyperthyroidism. RNA transcripts yielded amplified TCR beta CDR3 regions. HTBI-primed RT-PCR formed the first round, and a multiplex PCR formed the second. TCRdb ran MiXCR on the multiplex PCR reads and lists one entry per CDR3 protein. The sample contains about 420,000 distinct CDR3 sequences, 20% to 25% of which appear only once. The sequencing sample was made of peripheral blood. The receptors shown here come from a woman aged 18-29 years with stable Graves' hyperthyroidism.

This clonotype showed up many times. The V and J genes are TRBV6-5 and TRBJ2-7; D may be TRBD1 or TRBD2 (6 bases each). Trimming took off 0 bases at V and 9 bases at J, with 12 bases between the two ends. Germline V CDR1 and CDR2: MNHEY, SVGAGI. This CDR3 region has 13 residues. The CDR3 nucleotides read TGTGCCAGCAGTTACTCGAAGGGGGGTGGGCAGTACTTC. Translating gives CASSYSKGGGQYF.

Remarks on this clonotype: Relative to the germline gene, one junction end is altered; a read error may explain this. This chain connects TRBV6-1 to TRBJ2-7; D gene ambiguous. CDR3 length: 15 residues. CDR1 MNHNS and CDR2 SASEGT come from the germline V gene. The CDR3 region has the DNA TGTGCCAGCAGCCTAAGACACAACTCCTACAATGAGCTGTTCTTC. Translating gives CASSLRHNSYNELFF.

This clonotype occurred a few times. The chain carries TRBV6-1 and TRBJ1-3; D is perhaps TRBD1 (5 bases). The CDR3 extends over 14 amino acids. Trimming removed 8 bases at V and 0 bases at J, with 11 bases between. CDR1 is MNHNS and CDR2 is SASEGT in the germline V gene. DNA for the CDR3: TGTGCCAGCTTGGGGGGAAGCTCTGGAAACACCATATATTTT. Protein: CASLGGSSGNTIYF.

The chain uses TRBV7-8 and TRBJ2-7; D tentatively fits TRBD1 or TRBD2 (5 bases each). Between the trimmed V and J ends, which lost 5 bases and 7 bases, there was a span of 21 bases. This CDR3 region has 15 residues. The germline V gene encodes CDR1 SGHVS and CDR2 FQNEAQ. The CDR3 DNA follows: TGTGCCAGCAGCCCCCGGGGCAGCCACCCTCGTGAGCAGTACTTC. This codes for CASSPRGSHPREQYF.

This clonotype was observed once. The chain joins TRBV11-2 to TRBJ1-3; D remains unclear. CDR1 and CDR2 (germline): SGHAT, FQNNGV. The CDR3 contains 13 residues. Deletions cut 3 bases from V and 8 bases from J, with 11 bases between. The CDR3 nucleotides are TGTGCCAGCAGCTTCGCCTGGTCGGACACCATATATTTT. This sequence encodes CASSFAWSDTIYF.

This clonotype appeared many times. V gene TRBV2 combines with J gene TRBJ1-1; 8 positions match TRBD1. The germline V gene encodes CDR1 SNHLY and CDR2 FYNNEI. V shed 8 bases and J 0 bases; nucleotides not matched to a gene: 8. CDR3 size: 15 residues. The CDR3 reads CASLGTGAMNTEAFF. The CDR3 region has the DNA TGTGCCAGCCTCGGGACAGGAGCTATGAACACTGAAGCTTTCTTT.

The rearrangement joins TRBV20-1 to TRBJ2-1; 9 bases match TRBD2. The CDR3 is 13 residues long. Trimming removed 3 bases from V and 4 bases from J; junction bases left unmatched: 1. CDR1 is DFQATT and CDR2 is SNEGSKA in the germline V gene (reference sequence). CDR3 sequence (DNA): TGCAGTGCTAGTAGCGGGGGATACAATGAGCAGTTCTTC. Residues: CSASSGGYNEQFF.

This clonotype was counted ten times or more. This sequence joins TRBV3-1 and TRBJ2-5; D possibly uses TRBD1 or TRBD2 (6 bases each). V shed 0 bases and J shed 4 bases, with 12 bases lying between them. Germline V gene lookup returns CDR1 LGHDT and CDR2 YNNKEL (reference sequence). The CDR3 consists of 15 residues. The CDR3 spells CASSQDWGAGETQYF. CDR3 nucleotides: TGTGCCAGCAGCCAAGACTGGGGGGCTGGAGAGACCCAGTACTTC.

Ten or more counts support this clonotype. The rearrangement uses TRBV12-3 or TRBV12-4 and TRBJ2-7; D may be TRBD1 (5 bases). This CDR3 is 16 amino acids long. Trimming took 3 bases from V and 3 from J, leaving 18 bases between them. CDR3 region: CASSFTPGLGVYEQYF. The CDR3 coding sequence is TGTGCCAGCAGTTTTACCCCCGGTTTAGGGGTCTACGAGCAGTACTTC.

This clonotype came up a few times. The chain couples TRBV4-1 to TRBJ2-7; D may be TRBD1 or TRBD2 (5 bases each). The ends were cut back, 1 base at V and 7 bases at J, with 20 bases in the middle. Germline CDR1 reads MGHRA; CDR2 reads YSYEKL. The CDR3 is made up of 16 amino acids. The CDR3 nucleotides read TGCGCCAGCAGCCAAGTGTGGGGGTCTCTGTCCTTGGAGCAGTACTTC. Its protein product is CASSQVWGSLSLEQYF.